These 4 T cell receptor beta chains were sequenced from one sample in a study of identical twins. TCRdb called the 5' RACE reads again in MiXCR, with one record for every CDR3 protein. The repertoire holds 500,000 to 550,000 distinct CDR3 sequences, with under 25% as singletons. A further study also used this sample, focusing on T cells expressing NK-cell markers.

The sample consisted of CD4+ T cells sorted from blood. Every receptor here comes from a young woman in good health.

This clonotype was counted between two and nine times. The chain recombines TRBV12-3 or TRBV12-4 with TRBJ2-3, with D unclear. The V and J ends lost 7 bases and 6 bases respectively, with 8 bases between them. The length of the CDR3 is 11 residues. The DNA of the CDR3 is TGTGCCAGCACCCAGTGGGATACGCAGTATTTT. The encoded protein is CASTQWDTQYF.

This chain joins TRBV7-6 and TRBJ2-5; 10 bases align to TRBD2. Germline lookup yields CDR1 SGHVS and CDR2 FNYEAQ. The CDR3 loop spans 14 amino acids. The J segment lost 8 bases and the V segment lost 8 bases, leaving 11 bases of the junction unmatched. This CDR3 is CASLSPKRGGTQYF. The CDR3 nucleotides read TGTGCCAGCCTCTCCCCAAAGCGGGGGGGCACCCAGTACTTC.

The chain combines TRBV7-3 with TRBJ2-3, with 10 bases identical to TRBD2. The CDR3 loop spans 14 amino acids. Germline lookup yields CDR1 SGHTA and CDR2 FQGTGA. The J segment lost 2 bases and the V segment lost 10 bases, leaving 6 bases of the junction unmatched. The chain's CDR3 is CATKAGGNTDTQYF. DNA of the CDR3: TGTGCCACCAAAGCGGGGGGGAACACAGATACGCAGTATTTT.

This clonotype appeared once. This sequence joins TRBV5-1 and TRBJ1-2; D is unclear. V dropped 0 bases and J dropped 3 bases, with 12 bases sitting between them. The CDR3 extends over 15 amino acids. The germline V gene has CDR1 SGHRS and CDR2 YFSETQ. The CDR3 DNA is TGCGCCAGCAGCTTGGAAGTCAGGACTTACTATGGCTACACCTTC. Protein product: CASSLEVRTYYGYTF. Full variable domain (remainder filled in from reference TRBV5-1 and TRBJ1-2): KAGVTQTPRYLIKTRGQQVTLSCSPISGHRSVSWYQQTPGQGLQFLFEYFSETQRNKGNFPGRFSGRQFSNSRSEMNVSTLELGDSALYLCASSLEVRTYYGYTFGSGTRLTVV.